This T cell receptor beta chain was sequenced during a study of regulatory T cells in long-lasting Graves disease. General study findings and limits: With a small sample size, accuracy may have been reduced. Gene preferences differed: TRBV28, TRBJ1-2, TRBJ2-5 in persistent cases. Persistent patients had more shared public clonotypes (roughly 2,500) than new patients (approximately 920).

Library construction for TCR beta used iRepertoire HTBI primers and Arm-PCR of CDR3 regions. TCRdb reprocessed the multiplex PCR reads via MiXCR and lists one record per CDR3 protein. The sample includes around 400,000 distinct CDR3 sequences, 23% seen only once; the top ten take approximately 28%. Germline V gene sequence: CDR1 MNHEY, CDR2 SMNVEV (reference sequence). Trimming cost V 0 bases and J 6 bases, with 9 bases left between them. The CDR3 loop spans 14 amino acids. Time point in this sample: persistent/refractory GD, antithyroid drugs over 5 years with positive TRAb. PBMC RNA served as the TCR library source. This clonotype was recorded a few times. The antigen is undetermined.

The chain joins TRBV27 to TRBJ1-5; D possibly corresponds to TRBD1 (5 bases). The TCR sequence derives from a female donor with Graves disease. Here the sequenced sample was peripheral blood mononuclear cells (PBMCs), taken when the disease was refractory, from a patient treated with antithyroid drugs. The CDR3 coding sequence is TGTGCCAGCAGTTTATCAGGGGAGGGTCAGCCCCAGCATTTT. This encodes CASSLSGEGQPQHF.